The entry that follows covers one T cell receptor beta chain sequence. Its antigen is currently unknown. Here immunoSEQ multiplex PCR was the method, and the copy in TCRdb shows in-frame clones only, minus some. The sample contains several thousand clones, roughly 84% of which appear only once. The record originates from a study of hypomethylating agent response in myelodysplastic syndrome. Study background: The myelodysplastic syndrome patients comprised about nine men and a couple of women. The most frequent mutation was TET2, in about 45% of the 11 patients. About six patients responded with complete response or hematologic improvement; roughly 5 did not.

This CDR3 has 14 residues. Germline V gene sequence: CDR1 SNHLY, CDR2 FYNNEI. Trimming left V 6 bases short and J 5 bases short, with 14 bases between. Study-wide results and caveats: Shared GLIPH2 clusters possibly recognizing novel MDS antigens remain unconfirmed.

The origin of this receptor is a human donor with myelodysplastic syndrome. The chain carries TRBV2 and TRBJ2-1; tentative D call: TRBD2 (6 bases). The sequenced sample was bone marrow, obtained before or after starting hypomethylating agent treatment for myelodysplastic syndrome (not recorded which). In nucleotides, the CDR3 is TGTGCCAGCAGCCCGGGACTCCTCAACAATGAGCAGTTCTTC. Translation gives CASSPGLLNNEQFF.